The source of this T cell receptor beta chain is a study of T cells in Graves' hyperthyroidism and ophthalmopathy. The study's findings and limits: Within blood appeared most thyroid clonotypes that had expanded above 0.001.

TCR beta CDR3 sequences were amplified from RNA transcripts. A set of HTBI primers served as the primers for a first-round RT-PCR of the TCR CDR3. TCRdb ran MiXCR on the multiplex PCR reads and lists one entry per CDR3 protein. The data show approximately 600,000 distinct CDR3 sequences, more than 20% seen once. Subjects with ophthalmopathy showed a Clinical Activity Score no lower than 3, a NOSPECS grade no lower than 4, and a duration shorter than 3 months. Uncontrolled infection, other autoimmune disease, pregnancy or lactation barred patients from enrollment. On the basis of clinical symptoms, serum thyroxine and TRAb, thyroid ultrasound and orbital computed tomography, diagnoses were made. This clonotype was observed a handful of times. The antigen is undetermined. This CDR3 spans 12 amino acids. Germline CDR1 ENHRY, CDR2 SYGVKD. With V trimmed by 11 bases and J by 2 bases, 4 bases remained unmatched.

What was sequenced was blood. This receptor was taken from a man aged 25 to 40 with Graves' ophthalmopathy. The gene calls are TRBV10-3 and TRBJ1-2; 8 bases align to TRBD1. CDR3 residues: CAGQGANYGYTF. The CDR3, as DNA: TGTGCCGGCCAGGGGGCGAACTATGGCTACACCTTC.